This T cell receptor beta chain was retrieved from a study of neoadjuvant anti-PD-1 for oral cavity cancer. Study-wide background: Patients mostly received three to four biweekly nivolumab doses at 3 mg/kg before surgery. Non-progressing patients received a fourth nivolumab dose near day 43, then surgery on days 50-56.

Patients had newly diagnosed, untreated stage II-IVA oral cavity squamous cell carcinoma. Findings and caveats of the study: With a few patients per group, TCR findings need larger cohorts.

Germline loops: CDR1 MNHEY, CDR2 SVGAGI. J gave up 6 bases and V 6 bases, and 8 bases lay outside the gene matches. The CDR3 is 14 amino acids. Produced via immunoSEQ multiplex PCR; TCRdb's table is partial and in-frame only. The sample comprises tens of thousands of clones, about four fifths of which are singletons, and roughly 3% rests with the top ten. In the case of this clone: Its target is unknown.

The sequences come from PBMCs, collected before nivolumab (anti-PD-1) treatment. The V gene is TRBV6-5, the J gene TRBJ1-5, with TRBD1 matching over 7 bases. This clonotype originated in a person aged 40-85 years with oral cavity squamous cell carcinoma. The CDR3 DNA reads TGTGCCAGCAGGGAGACAGGGAGGGGTCAGCCCCAGCATTTT. Amino acids: CASRETGRGQPQHF.